This T cell receptor beta chain stems from a study of blood T cell repertoires in COVID-19. This CDR3 is 13 amino acids long. CDR1 and CDR2 (germline): SGHVS, FQNEAQ. V was clipped by 5 bases and J by 5 bases, with 12 bases between them. Generated by immunoSEQ multiplex PCR, the TCRdb table keeps only in-frame clones and is missing some. The repertoire holds some 15,000 clones, with about nine tenths as singletons. This TCR was sampled from a human donor in a cohort sampled during active COVID-19. The genes are TRBV7-8 and TRBJ2-5; a possible D gene is TRBD2 (6 bases). Sequenced input: peripheral blood. CDR3 sequence: CASSREFSETQYF. CDR3 DNA: TGTGCCAGCAGCCGGGAGTTTTCTGAGACCCAGTACTTC.